One sample yielded the 19 T cell receptor beta chains listed below, sequenced in a study of OX40 agonist ivuxolimab in advanced cancers. Profiled with immunoSEQ multiplex PCR; TCRdb holds only in-frame clones, not every one. Seen here are 78,000 or so clones, roughly 92% observed once, and the top ten hold 2.5% to 3%. Specimen: CD4+ or CD8+ T cells sorted from blood, collected in a trial of the OX40 agonist ivuxolimab. The receptors were sampled from an adult with an advanced solid tumor such as melanoma, head and neck, liver or kidney cancer.

The rearrangement joins TRBV5-4 to TRBJ2-2; 12 nucleotides line up with TRBD2. The V gene end was trimmed by 2 bases and the J gene end by 8 bases; junction bases not matched to a gene: 7. The CDR3 consists of 16 residues. Germline V gives CDR1 SGHNT, CDR2 YYREEE (reference sequence). The CDR3 region is CASSFLAGGDRGELFF. CDR3 DNA sequence: TGTGCCAGCAGCTTCCTAGCGGGAGGGGATAGGGGGGAGCTGTTTTTT. The complete variable domain, with remaining parts taken from reference TRBV5-4 and TRBJ2-2, reads ETGVTQSPTHLIKTRGQQVTLRCSSQSGHNTVSWYQQALGQGPQFIFQYYREEENGRGNFPPRFSGLQFPNYSSELNVNALELDDSALYLCASSFLAGGDRGELFFGEGSRLTVL.

CDR3 coding DNA: TGTGCCAGCAGCTTAAAGGCCTCTACCGCTCCCGGATCTTCTCATACGCAGTATTTT. This gives the protein CASSLKASTAPGSSHTQYF. The gene calls are TRBV7-2 and TRBJ2-3; no reliable D call. The V and J ends lost 2 bases and 7 bases respectively, with 28 bases between them. The CDR3 has 19 amino acids. Germline-derived CDR1 and CDR2 are SGHTA and FQGNSA.

V usage is TRBV30 and J usage is TRBJ1-4; weak D call: TRBD1 (5 bases). Deletions cut 3 bases from V and 7 bases from J, with 18 bases between. CDR3 length equals 15 residues. The germline gives CDR1 GTSNPN, CDR2 SVGIG (reference sequence). The CDR3 protein is CAWSDTQGYPEKLFF. The CDR3 bases are TGTGCCTGGAGCGACACCCAGGGTTATCCTGAAAAACTGTTTTTT. The full variable domain, in which reference TRBV30 and TRBJ1-4 provide the parts outside the CDR3, is SQTIHQWPATLVQPVGSPLSLECTVEGTSNPNLYWYRQAAGRGLQLLFYSVGIGQISSEVPQNLSASRPQDRQFILSSKKLLLSDSGFYLCAWSDTQGYPEKLFFGSGTQLSVL.

The chain couples TRBV5-4 to TRBJ1-1, with D uncertain. In germline, CDR1 is SGHNT, CDR2 YYREEE (reference sequence). Trimming took 0 bases from V and 3 from J, leaving 9 bases between them. This CDR3 spans 14 amino acids. This CDR3 is CASSLVGEDTEAFF. In DNA form, the CDR3 reads TGTGCCAGCAGCTTGGTCGGGGAGGACACTGAAGCTTTCTTT. The complete variable domain, with remaining parts taken from reference TRBV5-4 and TRBJ1-1, reads ETGVTQSPTHLIKTRGQQVTLRCSSQSGHNTVSWYQQALGQGPQFIFQYYREEENGRGNFPPRFSGLQFPNYSSELNVNALELDDSALYLCASSLVGEDTEAFFGQGTRLTVV.

The chain is built from TRBV6-1 and TRBJ1-2; D gene uncertain. The ends were cut back, 5 bases at V and 3 bases at J, with 10 bases in the middle. The germline gives CDR1 MNHNS, CDR2 SASEGT. This CDR3 spans 13 amino acids. CDR3 sequence (DNA): TGTGCCAGCAGTTTCGGGTTTCACTATGGCTACACCTTC. Protein: CASSFGFHYGYTF.

The chain joins TRBV16 to TRBJ1-5; D is uncertain. Germline assignment: CDR1 KGHSY and CDR2 FQNENV. The CDR3 covers 13 residues. Trimming stripped 5 bases from V and 7 bases from J, with 12 bases between. CDR3 sequence: CASSKGSWQPQHF. CDR3 sequence (DNA): TGTGCCAGCAGCAAAGGCTCTTGGCAGCCCCAGCATTTT.

The V and J genes are TRBV4-1 and TRBJ2-7; D call uncertain. V was trimmed by 3 bases and J by 3 bases, leaving 18 bases between them. The CDR3 spans 16 residues. The V gene's germline CDR1 is MGHRA and CDR2 YSYEKL. CDR3 coding DNA: TGCGCCAGCAGCCAGAACCACGGCCCCCTACACTACGAGCAGTACTTC. It codes for CASSQNHGPLHYEQYF.

V and J are TRBV6-1 and TRBJ1-5; tentatively, D is TRBD1 (5 bases). The V end was cut by 2 bases, the J end by 2 bases, with 19 bases between. The CDR3 has 18 residues. Per germline, CDR1 MNHNS and CDR2 SASEGT. The CDR3 sequence: CASSERQGGYKGNQPQHF. DNA of the CDR3: TGTGCCAGCAGTGAACGGCAGGGTGGGTACAAAGGCAATCAGCCCCAGCATTTT.

This chain links TRBV9 with TRBJ1-1; D may be TRBD1 (6 bases). Germline V gene data show CDR1 as SGDLS and CDR2 as YYNGEE. The CDR3 sequence is 14 residues long. V dropped 4 bases and J dropped 0 bases, with 10 bases sitting between them. CDR3 DNA: TGTGCCAGCAGCCTGGACAGTTTGAACACTGAAGCTTTCTTT. Amino acids: CASSLDSLNTEAFF.

This sequence joins TRBV28 and TRBJ1-2; 10 positions match TRBD1. The V and J ends lost 2 bases and 11 bases, in that order; junction bases with no gene match: 8. There are 14 residues in the CDR3. The germline V gene has CDR1 MDHEN and CDR2 SYDVKM. The CDR3 spells CASSLGTGVVWYTF. The CDR3 region has the DNA TGTGCCAGCAGTTTAGGGACAGGGGTAGTTTGGTACACCTTC.

V and J are TRBV19 and TRBJ1-1; 7 bases are a match to TRBD1. J lost 5 bases, V lost 5 bases, and 5 bases had no gene match. The CDR3 has 13 amino acids. Germline V gene lookup returns CDR1 LNHDA and CDR2 SQIVND (reference sequence). The CDR3 region is CASSADRWTEAFF. CDR3 in DNA: TGTGCCAGTAGTGCGGACAGGTGGACTGAAGCTTTCTTT.

The count of this clone is one. The gene calls are TRBV30 and TRBJ1-5; perhaps TRBD1 as D (5 bases). V was cut by 2 bases and J by 9 bases, with 20 bases left in between. The CDR3 is 15 residues long. Germline-derived CDR1 and CDR2 are GTSNPN and SVGIG (reference sequence). The CDR3 sequence: CAWSPTGTVTRPQHF. In DNA form, the CDR3 reads TGTGCCTGGAGTCCAACCGGGACGGTGACGAGGCCCCAGCATTTT.

The chain is built from TRBV10-1 and TRBJ2-1; no definite D call. This CDR3 region has 13 residues. Trimming stripped 3 bases from V and 4 bases from J, with 7 bases between. Germline V CDR1 and CDR2: WNHNN, SYGVQD (reference sequence). The CDR3 bases are TGCGCCAGCAGTGAAAACTTATACAATGAGCAGTTCTTC. This sequence encodes CASSENLYNEQFF.

The V and J genes are TRBV7-9 and TRBJ1-2, with D possibly matching TRBD1 (5 bases). Looked up from germline, CDR1 is SEHNR and CDR2 is FQNEAQ (reference sequence). There are 16 residues in the CDR3. Trimming cost V 0 bases and J 4 bases, with 15 bases left between them. The CDR3 DNA reads as TGTGCCAGCAGCTTAGCTTCAGGGCAGGGCTTCTATGGCTACACCTTC. Protein: CASSLASGQGFYGYTF.

The rearrangement links TRBV10-3 to TRBJ1-1, with a weak D call TRBD1 (5 bases). The CDR3 has 14 residues. The V end lost 11 bases, the J end lost 3 bases, and 19 bases lay between the germline ends. CDR1 is ENHRY and CDR2 is SYGVKD in the germline V gene. The CDR3 spells CASARGGDDTEAFF. The CDR3 region has the DNA TGTGCCTCGGCGAGGGGTGGGGATGACACTGAAGCTTTCTTT.

The rearrangement joins TRBV28 to TRBJ1-2, with D maybe TRBD1 (6 bases). CDR3 length: 13 residues. Germline assignment: CDR1 MDHEN and CDR2 SYDVKM. Trimming stripped 6 bases from V and 4 bases from J, with 12 bases between. The CDR3: CASSRQASYGYTF. In nucleotides, the CDR3 is TGTGCCAGCAGCCGACAGGCCTCCTATGGCTACACCTTC.

This chain uses TRBV6-5 with TRBJ1-1; no clear D. V was cut by 5 bases and J by 3 bases, with 16 bases left in between. Looked up from germline, CDR1 is MNHEY and CDR2 is SVGAGI. This CDR3 has 15 residues. Written as DNA, the CDR3 is TGTGCCAGCAGTACCGGCCCGGGCGGGTACACTGAAGCTTTCTTT. This encodes CASSTGPGGYTEAFF.

The rearrangement joins TRBV5-4 to TRBJ1-3, with 9 nucleotides matching TRBD1. The CDR3 spans 18 residues. V lost 2 bases to trimming and J lost 0 bases; unmatched junction nucleotides: 9. The germline V gene encodes CDR1 SGHNT and CDR2 YYREEE (reference sequence). CDR3 bases: TGTGCCAGCAGCTTCGGGGCCACAGGGGGCTCCTCTGGAAACACCATATATTTT. Translated, it gives CASSFGATGGSSGNTIYF.

This clone was picked up a small number of times. The rearrangement uses TRBV6-5 and TRBJ2-3; perhaps TRBD2 as D (6 bases). V lost 2 bases to trimming and J lost 2 bases, with 8 bases between them. In germline, CDR1 is MNHEY, CDR2 SVGAGI. This CDR3 has 14 residues. CDR3: CASSYAGITDTQYF. The CDR3 bases are TGTGCCAGCAGTTACGCGGGGATCACAGATACGCAGTATTTT.